This T cell receptor (beta chain) was documented in a study of T cells in Graves' hyperthyroidism and ophthalmopathy. As for the study in general: Peripheral blood was acquired at first diagnosis, ahead of any therapy whatsoever. Regarding the study as a whole: Stable hyperthyroidism was separated from ophthalmopathy by a model based on 13 V-J features.

Notes on this clonotype: Antigen specificity is unknown.

V was shortened by 2 bases and J by 2 bases, with 21 bases between the two germline ends. Germline assignment: CDR1 DFQATT and CDR2 SNEGSKA (reference sequence). The CDR3 spans 17 residues. Pregnant or lactating patients were excluded, as were those with uncontrolled infection or other autoimmune disease. Source material for PBMCs was 10 ml fresh peripheral blood. The investigators amplified TCR beta CDR3 regions from RNA transcripts. Initially, a first-round RT-PCR of the TCR CDR3 employed the HTBI primer set. Each CDR3 protein gets one entry after TCRdb re-called the multiplex PCR reads with MiXCR. The sample has under 350,000 distinct CDR3 sequences, 21% seen once.

This clonotype was sampled from a woman in her forties or fifties with Graves' hyperthyroidism. V is TRBV20-1 and J is TRBJ2-5, with D tentatively TRBD2 (6 bases). Sample: blood. CDR3 nucleotides: TGCAGTGCTAGATCCCGAGGTGGCGGGGAGAGTCAAGAGACCCAGTACTTC. This gives the protein CSARSRGGGESQETQYF.